This TCR beta chain emerged from a study of T cells in Graves' hyperthyroidism and ophthalmopathy (dated by TCRdb to about 2019). The study in broad terms: Peripheral blood was sampled at the time of initial diagnosis, prior to any treatment. Once sampling was done, hyperthyroidism patients were given methimazole at a starting dose of 30 mg daily, whereas ophthalmopathy patients were given high-dose intravenous methylprednisolone. The approximately 100 discovery patients were divided at random into training and test sets in a 7:3 ratio. The paper describes TCR Vbeta CDR3 sequencing of 135 peripheral blood samples, made up of 43 ophthalmopathy patients, some 80 hyperthyroidism patients and 17 progressor patients. Thyroid tissue and blood T-cell repertoires from six Graves' hyperthyroidism patients were also compared in the study. To identify TCR V-J signatures that set the groups apart, the researchers used a discovery cohort of approximately 98 patients, made up of under 45 with Graves' ophthalmopathy and some 55 with stable Graves' hyperthyroidism. Prospective prediction of ophthalmopathy was tested in an independent validation cohort of fewer than 20 hyperthyroidism patients and 17 patients who later progressed to ophthalmopathy. What the authors observed across the whole study: No statistical method was used to set the sample size in advance, and investigators knew the group allocation. In validation, progression to ophthalmopathy was predicted by the model with roughly 71% sensitivity and under 85% specificity, a median of about 6 months before onset. Most expanded thyroid clonotypes (frequency above 0.001) were also found in blood, which suggests that blood repertoires may mirror thyroid immune responses. A model built on a 13 V-J signature distinguished ophthalmopathy from stable hyperthyroidism, reaching around 90% sensitivity and 81.08% specificity in cross-validation and 80%/75% in testing.

Ophthalmopathy patients had moderately to severely active disease, Clinical Activity Score of at least 3, NOSPECS grade of at least 4, and duration under 3 months. Patients with uncontrolled infections, other autoimmune diseases, pregnancy or lactation were excluded. Clinical symptoms, serum thyroxine and TRAb, thyroid ultrasound, and orbital computed tomography formed the basis for the diagnoses. Ficoll-Paque density gradient centrifugation was used to isolate PBMCs from around 9.1 ml of fresh peripheral blood. Trizol reagent was used to extract total RNA, and RNA quality was then checked on an Agilent 2100 Bioanalyzer. TCR beta CDR3 regions were amplified from RNA transcripts. The TCR CDR3 was subjected to a first round of RT-PCR using the HTBI primer set and the Qiagen OneStep RT-PCR kit. Libraries were constructed in a second round of multiplex PCR, after which size selection and purification were carried out. The libraries were sequenced on an Illumina HiSeq2000 using paired-end 100 bp reads. In the source study's methods: SOAPnuke was used to process the raw data, removing reads that contained adapters or uncalled bases, had a mean Phred below 15, or lacked an exact match to the constant primer or identifier. High-quality paired reads were merged using COPE v1.2.5, and each unique nucleotide sequence was defined as a clonotype. MiTCR v1.1 was used to align the clonotypes against IMGT TRBV, TRBD and TRBJ reference segments. Analysis was restricted to V-J combinations with a frequency above 0.0001, which covered 99.2% of repertoires. The TCS score was defined as the ratio of F50 (clonal expansion) to E x V (chaos), calculated using BLOSUM62-based TCRdist between CDR3 peptides within each V-J. Welch's t-statistics and random forest reduced around 550 V-J features to under 15, which were used in a naive Bayes classifier (R e1071). TCRdb reprocessed the public reads (quality trimming at Q25 with fastp, clone calling with MiXCR) and kept in-frame beta chains. When rows share a CDR3 protein, they turn into one entry using the most common DNA and genes. The V and J calls and clone size are TCRdb's, not the authors'. In all, the sample holds around 530,000 distinct CDR3 sequences, and roughly 15% of those were seen once. Jointly, the top ten make up 17% of the sample.

This clonotype was found many times. Its specific antigen is unknown. There are no base qualities to consult, and no much larger clone falls within one base. Unmatched junction bases come to 11, with V trimmed by 5 bases and J by 2 bases. From cysteine to phenylalanine, the CDR3 is 18 amino acids long. The kept DNA is CDR3 alone, 54 bases in frame from the first base. Looking up the germline V gene (reference sequence) yields CDR1 SEHNR and CDR2 FQNEAQ. Sequences were obtained from blood. This TCR was recovered from a woman aged 18-29 years with Graves' ophthalmopathy. The sequence joins TRBV7-9 to TRBJ2-5, and 13 junction bases match TRBD2. Read as DNA, the sequence is TGTGCCAGCAGCGCCTACGGGGGGACTAGCGGGACACAAGAGACCCAGTACTTC. Protein translation: CASSAYGGTSGTQETQYF.